A selection of T cell receptor beta chains follows, all from one sample in a study of vaccination effects on CD4 cells after COVID-19. Here immunoSEQ multiplex PCR was the method, and the copy in TCRdb shows in-frame clones only, minus some. The sample yields about 70,000 clones, around 70% seen once. No antigen has been identified for these receptors. The material sequenced was CD4+ T cells from PBMCs cultured with HIV peptides, taken before COVID-19 vaccination. These receptors originate from a human donor who had a prior SARS-CoV-2 infection. The conserved cysteine and the conserved F or W are not part of the CDR3 here.

J gene | V gene | CDR3 protein
TRBJ2-1 | TRBV5-1 | ASSSGTGASYNEQF
TRBJ1-6 | TRBV27 | ASSFLGGSRVNSPLH
TRBJ1-1 | TRBV6-6 | ASSSPGEGEAF
TRBJ2-1 | TRBV4-2 | ASSQDSQREQF
TRBJ1-5 | TRBV7-8 | ASSLDRGLNQPQH
TRBJ2-5 | TRBV19 | ASSFRTYGAETQY
TRBJ2-5 | TRBV6-2/TRBV6-3 | ASSYVWLAGPAETQY
TRBJ1-2 | TRBV10-3 | AISETWQGGGYT
TRBJ1-3 | TRBV19 | ASIVGAAGNTIY
TRBJ1-4 | TRBV5-5 | ASSSSSTREKLF
TRBJ2-1 | TRBV5-1 | ASSVQEGYNEQF
TRBJ1-6 | TRBV7-9 | ASSLGGQGSPLH
TRBJ2-5 | TRBV19 | ASSIDSGWETQY
TRBJ2-7 | TRBV11-2 | ASSWTGGSYEQY
TRBJ2-7 | TRBV5-1 | ASSANRGPTYEQY
TRBJ1-6 | TRBV5-4 | ASSLGGGSYNSPLH
TRBJ2-2 | TRBV2 | ASRGNGELF
TRBJ2-7 | TRBV9 | ASSAGTRTYEQY
TRBJ1-3 | TRBV9 | ASSTQGGNTIY
TRBJ2-3 | TRBV11-3 | ASSSDRDTQY
TRBJ2-1 | TRBV29-1 | SVVQTITYNEQF
TRBJ2-3 | TRBV2 | ASSYTSDTQY
TRBJ2-1 | TRBV6-5 | ASSYKQLSYNEQF
TRBJ2-5 | TRBV7-7 | ASSPTSVGETQY
TRBJ2-7 | TRBV19 | ASTNAGQGVYEQY
TRBJ2-1 | TRBV5-1 | ASSPQTGGNEQF
TRBJ2-2 | TRBV5-1 | ASSLGPAGANTGELF
TRBJ1-1 | TRBV7-3 | ASSFNRVSEAF
TRBJ2-3 | TRBV5-4 | ASSLTRLADTQY
TRBJ1-2 | TRBV7-3 | ASSPDRNYGYT
TRBJ1-2 | TRBV15 | ATSRDLFGGSYGYT
TRBJ2-1 | TRBV6-6 | ASSPGQYYNEQF
TRBJ1-2 | TRBV5-1 | ASSRSAGGDYGYT
TRBJ2-3 | TRBV5-4 | ASSSGGRSGTDTQY
TRBJ2-7 | TRBV6-5 | ASSREVTYEQY
TRBJ2-5 | TRBV7-2 | ASSLGGTGQETQY
TRBJ2-1 | TRBV12-5 | ASGWQGAENEQF
TRBJ1-1 | TRBV7-9 | ASSFDMNTEAF
TRBJ1-5 | TRBV7-2 | ASSLFGRELTPQH
TRBJ1-3 | TRBV4-2 | ASGSAISGNTIY
TRBJ1-1 | TRBV20-1 | SASPIPGAEAF
TRBJ2-7 | TRBV24-1 | ATSGVVGDRTYEQY
TRBJ2-2 | TRBV5-1 | ATRDTNTGELF
TRBJ2-3 | TRBV4-1 | ASSHSTLDTQY
TRBJ2-7 | TRBV6-6 | ASKQGLVSEQY
TRBJ1-6 | TRBV11-3 | ASSRDRDSPLH
TRBJ2-3 | TRBV19 | ASSIVGPDTQY
TRBJ1-6 | TRBV2 | ASNFDRGHNSPLH
TRBJ2-7 | TRBV6-4 | ASNTEGGGPQGQY
TRBJ2-5 | TRBV4-1 | ASSQDSTPRGETQY
TRBJ1-1 | TRBV6-5 | ASRDPWEEAF
TRBJ1-5 | TRBV12-5 | ASGLGVTQGKGNQPQH
TRBJ2-7 | TRBV11-1 | ASSYSGQGYEQY
TRBJ2-1 | TRBV9 | ASSGGHSHAGEQF
TRBJ2-3 | TRBV9 | ASSVVGRGSDTQY